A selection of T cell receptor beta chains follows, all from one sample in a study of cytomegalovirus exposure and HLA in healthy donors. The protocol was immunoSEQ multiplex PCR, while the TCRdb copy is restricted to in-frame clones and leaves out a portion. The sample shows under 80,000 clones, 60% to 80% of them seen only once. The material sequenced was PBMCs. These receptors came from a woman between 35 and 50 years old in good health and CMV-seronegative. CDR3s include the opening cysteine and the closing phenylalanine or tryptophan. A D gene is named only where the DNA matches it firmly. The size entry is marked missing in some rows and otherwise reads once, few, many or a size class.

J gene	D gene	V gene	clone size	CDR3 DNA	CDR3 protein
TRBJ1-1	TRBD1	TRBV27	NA	TGTGCCAGCAGCGGACAGGGTTATGACGGAGGTCGAGGAGCTTTCTTT	CASSGQGYDGGRGAFF
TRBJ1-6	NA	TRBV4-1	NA	TGCGCCAGCAGCCGAGGACAGCTCATGTCACCCCTCCACTTT	CASSRGQLMSPLHF
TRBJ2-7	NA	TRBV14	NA	TGTGCCAGCAGCTTTAGTAGCTCCTACGAGCAGTACTTC	CASSFSSSYEQYF
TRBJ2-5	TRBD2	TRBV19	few	TGTGCCAGTAGTACTCCAACTAGCGGGAGGGAGACCCAGTACTTC	CASSTPTSGRETQYF
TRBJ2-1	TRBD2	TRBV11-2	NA	TGTGCCAGCAGCTCGGGGACTAGCGGGAGTACCTACAATGAGCAGTTCTTC	CASSSGTSGSTYNEQFF
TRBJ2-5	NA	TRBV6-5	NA	TGTGCCACGCAGGAGACCGGGACAACTCAAGAGACCCAGTACTTC	CATQETGTTQETQYF
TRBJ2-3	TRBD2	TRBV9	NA	TGTGCCAGCAGCGCTAGCGGGAGGGCCGCAGATACGCAGTATTTT	CASSASGRAADTQYF
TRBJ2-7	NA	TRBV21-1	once	TGTGCCAGCAGCAAAGAACAGGGAAGCCAATACGAGCAGTACTTC	CASSKEQGSQYEQYF
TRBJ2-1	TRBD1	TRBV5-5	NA	TGTGCCAGCAGCTTGGGAGGGGGCATTGGGAATGAGCAGTTCTTC	CASSLGGGIGNEQFF
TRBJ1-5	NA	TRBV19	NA	TGTGCCAGTAGCCATACAGAATATAGCAATCAGCCCCAGCATTTT	CASSHTEYSNQPQHF
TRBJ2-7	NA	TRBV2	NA	TGTGCCAGCGGGTTGGGAATAGGGAGCAACGAGCAGTACTTC	CASGLGIGSNEQYF
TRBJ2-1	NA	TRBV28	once	TGTGCCAGCAGGCGGGGACTCCAAAACAATGAGCAGTTCTTC	CASRRGLQNNEQFF
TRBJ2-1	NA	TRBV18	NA	TGTGCCAGCTCACCACGACAGAATTACAATGAGCAGTTCTTC	CASSPRQNYNEQFF
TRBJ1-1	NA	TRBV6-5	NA	TGTGCCAGCAGTTATTCAGGGAGGGCTTTCTTT	CASSYSGRAFF
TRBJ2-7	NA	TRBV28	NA	TGTGCCAGCCGCCCGCGGTCTAGCGCCAGCTCCTACGAGCAGTACTTC	CASRPRSSASSYEQYF
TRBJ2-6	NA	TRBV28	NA	TGTGCCAGCAGTTTTTCTTCTGGGGCCAACGTCCTGACTTTC	CASSFSSGANVLTF
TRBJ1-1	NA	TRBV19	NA	TGTGCCAGTAGAACGGGAGGGGGTAACACTGAAGCTTTCTTT	CASRTGGGNTEAFF
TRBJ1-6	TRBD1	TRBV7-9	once	TGTGCCAGCAGCCGGGACAGGGTTTCACCCCTCCACTTT	CASSRDRVSPLHF
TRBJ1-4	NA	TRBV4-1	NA	TGCGCCAGCAGCCTACCCGGGGCAACTAATGAAAAACTGTTTTTT	CASSLPGATNEKLFF
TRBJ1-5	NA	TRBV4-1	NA	TGCGCCAGCAGCCAACTGGGACTAAGCAATCAGCCCCAGCATTTT	CASSQLGLSNQPQHF
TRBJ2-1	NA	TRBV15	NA	TGTGCCACCTTCGGGTCAGCGGGTAACTCCTACAATGAGCAGTTCTTC	CATFGSAGNSYNEQFF
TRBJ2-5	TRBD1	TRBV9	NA	TGTGCCAGCAGCGTAGGGACAGGGAGGGAGACCCAGTACTTC	CASSVGTGRETQYF
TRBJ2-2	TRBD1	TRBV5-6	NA	TGTGCCAGCAGCTACCGACAGGGGAAGGGTACCGGGGAGCTGTTTTTT	CASSYRQGKGTGELFF
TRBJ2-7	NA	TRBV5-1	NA	TGCGCCAGCAGCTTGGAGTTCGGGGTAGGCTACGAGCAGTACTTC	CASSLEFGVGYEQYF
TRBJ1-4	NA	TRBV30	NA	TGTGCCTGGAGTGCCGCCGGGATATCTAATGAAAAACTGTTTTTT	CAWSAAGISNEKLFF
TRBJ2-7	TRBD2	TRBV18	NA	TGTGCCAGCTCACCGTCTAGCGGGAGCGAGCAGTACTTC	CASSPSSGSEQYF
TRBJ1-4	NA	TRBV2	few	TGTGCCAGCAGTTGGAGACAGAATAATGAAAAACTGTTTTTT	CASSWRQNNEKLFF
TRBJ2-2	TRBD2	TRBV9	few	TGTGCCAGCAGCGTCACATCCCTAGCGGGGGGGACCGGGGAGCTGTTTTTT	CASSVTSLAGGTGELFF
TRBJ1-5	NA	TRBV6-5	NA	TGTGCCAGCAGCCCTACAGATAATAGCAATCAGCCCCAGCATTTT	CASSPTDNSNQPQHF
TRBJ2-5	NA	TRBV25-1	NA	TGTGCCAGCAGTGAATATGCAGGCCCCCAAGAGACCCAGTACTTC	CASSEYAGPQETQYF
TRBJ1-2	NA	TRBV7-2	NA	TGTGCCAGCCGGGGTCTACCCTATGGCTACACCTTC	CASRGLPYGYTF
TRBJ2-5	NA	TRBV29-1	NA	TGCATCGCGGGGACAGAGACCCAGTACTTC	CIAGTETQYF
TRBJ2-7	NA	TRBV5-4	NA	TGTGCCAGCAGCCCCCGAGGCGTGGGTACTGAGCAGTACTTC	CASSPRGVGTEQYF